This entry describes one TCR beta chain. The data derive from a study of technical replicates of blood from a few donors. Libraries were prepared by immunoSEQ multiplex PCR; TCRdb keeps only in-frame clonotypes and omits some of them. The data hold around 90,000 clones, with approximately 94% observed a single time. V dropped 4 bases and J dropped 4 bases, with 12 bases sitting between them. This CDR3 comprises 14 residues. The germline gives CDR1 MGHRA, CDR2 YSYEKL. Material: T cells isolated from PBMCs. The clonotype comes from a human donor in good health. The V and J genes are TRBV4-1 and TRBJ2-3, with D perhaps TRBD2 (6 bases). The CDR3 reads CASSLVGGSDTQYF. As DNA, the CDR3 is TGCGCCAGCAGCCTCGTGGGGGGTTCAGATACGCAGTATTTT.